Sample share makes the clone carrying this T cell receptor beta chain medium-sized. The assay was immunoSEQ multiplex PCR, and TCRdb's table has in-frame clones only and misses some. The table has 15,000 to 20,000 clones, around 66% seen once. This sample stems from a study of sequential checkpoint blockade in melanoma. Study as a whole: Arm A got nivolumab then ipilimumab; arm B the reverse, 1:1.

The treatment was: randomized to nivolumab then ipilimumab (arm A) or the reverse (arm B). From thawed PBMCs, live CD3+CD8+ cells negative for CD19 and CD56 were sorted. The CDR3 has 13 residues. Per the germline V gene, CDR1 is SGHDN and CDR2 is FVKESK. V was pared by 4 bases and J by 2 bases, with 1 base of the junction left unmatched. The TCR comes from a human donor with melanoma. Sample: CD8+ T cells sorted from blood (inferred from file names), taken from a patient given nivolumab and ipilimumab in sequence. The chain employs TRBV14 and TRBJ2-7, with TRBD1 matching over 8 bases. CDR3 in DNA: TGTGCCAGCAGCCGGACAGGGACCTACGAGCAGTACTTC. Its translation: CASSRTGTYEQYF. Combining the CDR3 with reference TRBV14 and TRBJ2-7 gives the whole variable domain EAGVTQFPSHSVIEKGQTVTLRCDPISGHDNLYWYRRVMGKEIKFLLHFVKESKQDESGMPNNRFLAERTGGTYSTLKVQPAELEDSGVYFCASSRTGTYEQYFGPGTRLTVT.